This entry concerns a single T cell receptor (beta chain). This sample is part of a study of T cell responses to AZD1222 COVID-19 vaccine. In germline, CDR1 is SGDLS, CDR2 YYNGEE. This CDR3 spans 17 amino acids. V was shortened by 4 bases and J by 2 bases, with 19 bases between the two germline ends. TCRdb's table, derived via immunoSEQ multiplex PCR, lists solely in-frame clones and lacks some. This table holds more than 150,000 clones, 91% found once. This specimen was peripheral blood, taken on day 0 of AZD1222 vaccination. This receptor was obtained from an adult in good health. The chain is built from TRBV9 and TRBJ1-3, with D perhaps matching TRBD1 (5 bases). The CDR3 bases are TGTGCCAGCAGCCCGCCCGGGGGGGGGAGAACTGGAAACACCATATATTTT. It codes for CASSPPGGGRTGNTIYF. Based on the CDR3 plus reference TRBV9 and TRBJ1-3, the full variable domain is DSGVTQTPKHLITATGQRVTLRCSPRSGDLSVYWYQQSLDQGLQFLIQYYNGEERAKGNILERFSAQQFPDLHSELNLSSLELGDSALYFCASSPPGGGRTGNTIYFGEGSWLTVV.